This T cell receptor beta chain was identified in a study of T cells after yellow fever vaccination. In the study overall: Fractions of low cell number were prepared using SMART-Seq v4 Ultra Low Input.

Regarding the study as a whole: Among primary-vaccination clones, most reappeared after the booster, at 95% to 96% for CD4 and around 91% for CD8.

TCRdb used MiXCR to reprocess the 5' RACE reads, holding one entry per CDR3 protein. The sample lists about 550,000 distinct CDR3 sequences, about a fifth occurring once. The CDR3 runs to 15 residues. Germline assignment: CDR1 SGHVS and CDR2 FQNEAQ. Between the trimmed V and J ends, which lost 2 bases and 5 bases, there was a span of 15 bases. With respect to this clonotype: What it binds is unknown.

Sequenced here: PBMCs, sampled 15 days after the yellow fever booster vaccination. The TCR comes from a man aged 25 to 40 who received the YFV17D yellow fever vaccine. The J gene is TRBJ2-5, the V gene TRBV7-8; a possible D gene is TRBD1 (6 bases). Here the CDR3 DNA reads TGTGCCAGCAGCTTAAGGGACACCTTTTTTGAGACCCAGTACTTC. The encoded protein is CASSLRDTFFETQYF.